This T cell receptor beta chain comes out of a study of cytomegalovirus exposure and HLA in healthy donors. Study information: The 110 or so validation repertoires used a platform that matched the one used for the roughly 650 first-cohort repertoires, as a later analysis reported. Study-level results: Cytomegalovirus association was listed for about 170 TCR beta chains. The majority of TCR sequences were rare, yet some public TCRs appeared in many donors.

Here immunoSEQ multiplex PCR was the method, and the copy in TCRdb shows in-frame clones only, minus some. The profile covers tens of thousands of clones, with approximately 94% appearing a single time and 4.4% taken by the ten largest. The CDR3 has 17 residues. Germline values: CDR1 MNHEY, CDR2 SMNVEV (reference sequence). With 2 bases removed from V and 3 bases from J, the gap between germline ends came to 17 bases. As concerns this clone: Its antigen is not known.

The clonotype was recovered from a man between 18 and 35 years old in good health and CMV-seropositive. Sequencing was done on a sample of PBMCs. This chain connects TRBV27 to TRBJ1-5; D is undetermined. As DNA, the CDR3 is TGTGCCAGCAGTTTACTCTCGTTGCCGGGGTACAATCAGCCCCAGCATTTT. The encoded protein is CASSLLSLPGYNQPQHF.